This TCR beta chain was recovered during a study of T cell changes during pregnancy in multiple sclerosis. Some clones are missing from TCRdb's copy, which holds only in-frame ones; the method was immunoSEQ multiplex PCR. The table includes approximately 82,000 clones, just over 90% detected once. The sequence came from a female donor with multiple sclerosis, enrolled in a pregnancy study. The source was CD4+ T cells from peripheral blood mononuclear cells, collected in the second trimester of pregnancy.

In DNA form, the CDR3 reads TGTGCCAGCAGCTTAAACAGCTACGAGCAGTACTTC. It encodes CASSLNSYEQYF. The V call is TRBV7-9, the J call TRBJ2-7; D not resolved. Germline V gene lookup returns CDR1 SEHNR and CDR2 FQNEAQ (reference sequence). Trimming removed 2 bases at V and 3 bases at J, with 5 bases between. The length of the CDR3 is 12 residues.